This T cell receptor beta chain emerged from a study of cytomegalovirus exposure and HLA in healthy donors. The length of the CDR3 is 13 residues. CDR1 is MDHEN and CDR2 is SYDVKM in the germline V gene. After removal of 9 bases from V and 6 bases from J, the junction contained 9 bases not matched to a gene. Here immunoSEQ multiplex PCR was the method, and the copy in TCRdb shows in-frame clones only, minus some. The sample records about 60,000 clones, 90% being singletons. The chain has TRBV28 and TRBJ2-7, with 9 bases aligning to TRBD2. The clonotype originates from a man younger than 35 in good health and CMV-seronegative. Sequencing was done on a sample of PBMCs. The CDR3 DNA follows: TGTGCCAGTGAGCTAGCGGGGTTTGGCGAGCAGTACTTC. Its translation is CASELAGFGEQYF. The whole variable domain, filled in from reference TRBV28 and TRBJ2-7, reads DVKVTQSSRYLVKRTGEKVFLECVQDMDHENMFWYRQDPGLGLRLIYFSYDVKMKEKGDIPEGYSVSREKKERFSLILESASTNQTSMYLCASELAGFGEQYFGPGTRLTVT.